The rows below give T cell receptor beta chains drawn from one sample of a study of T cell responses to AZD1222 COVID-19 vaccine. TCRdb keeps only in-frame clones here, not all; method: immunoSEQ multiplex PCR. Of some 48,000 clones listed, 65% to 90% were seen once; the top ten hold 6% to 8%. The specimen comprised peripheral blood, sampled 28 days after the second AZD1222 dose. Receptors originate from an adult who received the AZD1222 COVID-19 vaccine. The CDR3 runs from the conserved cysteine through the conserved F or W. The D gene is left open where the match is weak. Rows give clone size only sometimes, using once, few, many, or a class for an expanded clone.

TRBD1	-	TRBV15	TRBJ1-3	TGTGCCACCAGCAGCTTACAGGGGACCCACTCTGGAAACACCATATATTTT	CATSSLQGTHSGNTIYF
TRBD1	-	TRBV5-1	TRBJ2-7	TGCGCCAGCAGCTTCACGACAGGGGGCTACGAGCAGTACTTC	CASSFTTGGYEQYF
-	-	TRBV18	TRBJ2-4	TGTGCCAGCTCACCGCGGACAGGGCGGGAGGACATTCAGTACTTC	CASSPRTGREDIQYF
-	-	TRBV6-5	TRBJ2-7	TGTGCCAGCAGTTACTCCGGGGGCCCCAAATTCTACGAGCAGTACTTC	CASSYSGGPKFYEQYF
TRBD1	once	TRBV7-9	TRBJ1-1	TGTGCCAGCAGCTTAGAGGGGGCGAACACTGAAGCTTTCTTT	CASSLEGANTEAFF
TRBD2	-	TRBV27	TRBJ2-5	TGTGCCAGCAGCCTAACTAGCGGACCGAGGCGGGAGACCCAGTACTTC	CASSLTSGPRRETQYF
TRBD2	few	TRBV9	TRBJ2-5	TGTGCCAGCAGTACTAGCGGGGGCTACCAAGAGACCCAGTACTTC	CASSTSGGYQETQYF
-	-	TRBV3-1/TRBV3-2	TRBJ2-7	TGTGCCACCAGCCTCACTAGGTCGTCCTACGAGCAGTACTTC	CATSLTRSSYEQYF
TRBD2	once	TRBV30	TRBJ2-1	TGTGCCTGGAATAGTGGTACTAGCGGGAATAGTGAGCAGTTCTTC	CAWNSGTSGNSEQFF
-	once	TRBV20-1	TRBJ1-2	TGCAGTGCTAGTCAGGGTCAGGACTATGGCTACACCTTC	CSASQGQDYGYTF
-	-	TRBV24-1	TRBJ2-5	TGTGCCACCGAGACCCCCCTCGGAGAGACCCAGTACTTC	CATETPLGETQYF
-	-	TRBV7-9	TRBJ2-1	TGTGCCAGCAGCTTAGTTGACAGAAGGCAGTTCTTC	CASSLVDRRQFF
-	-	TRBV6-1	TRBJ2-1	TGTGCCAGCCGTGTGCCGAAGAGATACGGCGCCTACAATGAGCAGTTCTTC	CASRVPKRYGAYNEQFF
-	-	TRBV19	TRBJ2-6	TGTGCCAGTAGGGGAGACTCTGGGGCCAACGTCCTGACTTTC	CASRGDSGANVLTF
-	-	TRBV3-1/TRBV3-2	TRBJ2-3	TGTGCCAGCAGCCCCTCTGGCACAGATACGCAGTATTTT	CASSPSGTDTQYF
TRBD2	-	TRBV18	TRBJ2-5	TGTGCCAGCTCACCGACCGTGGGAGGGGAGGACCAAGAGACCCAGTACTTC	CASSPTVGGEDQETQYF